A selection of T cell receptor beta chains follows, all from one sample in a study of CD8+ T cells in alopecia areata. Only in-frame clones appear in the TCRdb table, and some are missing; sequencing was by immunoSEQ multiplex PCR. The data contain more than 90,000 clones, roughly three fifths of them singletons. Sequenced here: CD8+ T cells sorted from blood, sampled at week 24, from a patient treated with tofacitinib. Source of these receptors: a human donor with alopecia areata. CDR3s leave out the opening cysteine and the closing phenylalanine or tryptophan. The D gene is left open where the match is weak.

ASSYASGVGQF | TRBD2 | TRBJ2-1 | TRBV6-5
SVRQSEKLF | NA | TRBJ1-4 | TRBV29-1
ASSLAGANVLT | NA | TRBJ2-6 | TRBV5-6
ASSFRAGYNEQF | NA | TRBJ2-1 | TRBV5-6
ASSPGPGTGAEKLF | TRBD1 | TRBJ1-4 | TRBV4-3
ASTVGGLGNTIY | NA | TRBJ1-3 | TRBV5-6
ASSLLISELF | NA | TRBJ2-2 | TRBV5-6
ASSHTGGGANVLT | TRBD1 | TRBJ2-6 | TRBV11-2
AWSVQGTETQY | NA | TRBJ2-5 | TRBV30
ASSQDVAVLSYEQY | NA | TRBJ2-7 | TRBV4-1
ASSQILTEDSPLH | NA | TRBJ1-6 | TRBV4-3
SVRLTVGHGYT | NA | TRBJ1-2 | TRBV29-1
ASSIGQGPGQPQH | TRBD1 | TRBJ1-5 | TRBV19
AISEGVGIAQPQH | NA | TRBJ1-5 | TRBV10-3
AWSLQQGLRTEAF | TRBD1 | TRBJ1-1 | TRBV30
ASSLDQETQY | NA | TRBJ2-5 | TRBV11-2
ASYSMGSETQY | NA | TRBJ2-5 | TRBV7-8
ASSLAGTGGSDTQY | TRBD1 | TRBJ2-3 | TRBV7-2
AWNGQGTREQY | TRBD1 | TRBJ2-7 | TRBV30
ASSVNMEQETQY | NA | TRBJ2-5 | TRBV9
AIRDSYNSNQPQH | NA | TRBJ1-5 | TRBV10-3
ASSLNGQRETQY | NA | TRBJ2-5 | TRBV27
ASSPWDREAASGGNEQF | TRBD2 | TRBJ2-1 | TRBV5-1
ASRVQGSYYGYT | NA | TRBJ1-2 | TRBV5-6
ASSLTGTVSNQPQH | TRBD1 | TRBJ1-5 | TRBV18
ASSQDIGGLEEKLF | NA | TRBJ1-4 | TRBV4-2
ASNDIGGGSYEQY | NA | TRBJ2-7 | TRBV19
ASSLRGGNTEAF | TRBD1 | TRBJ1-1 | TRBV4-3
ASSDYRDYYYEQY | TRBD2 | TRBJ2-7 | TRBV6-6
ASSLGRSYEQY | NA | TRBJ2-7 | TRBV27
ASSSRRASSYEQY | NA | TRBJ2-7 | TRBV5-6
ASSRDSKSYEQY | NA | TRBJ2-7 | TRBV2
ASSQLSKSSYEQY | NA | TRBJ2-7 | TRBV27
ASGATLAYEQY | NA | TRBJ2-7 | TRBV27
ASSPGPGSSYEQY | NA | TRBJ2-7 | TRBV27
ASSDPTGLGNYGYT | TRBD1 | TRBJ1-2 | TRBV25-1
ASSPVGGPYEQY | NA | TRBJ2-7 | TRBV4-1
ASSHALEELF | NA | TRBJ2-2 | TRBV4-2
ASSQVIPVDTGELF | NA | TRBJ2-2 | TRBV4-3